These 32 T cell receptor beta chains share one sample of origin, sequenced in a study of T cells in Graves' hyperthyroidism and ophthalmopathy. What was amplified from RNA transcripts were TCR beta CDR3 regions. The HTBI primer set drove a first-round RT-PCR of the TCR CDR3. TCRdb fed the multiplex PCR reads into MiXCR, producing one record per CDR3 protein. Among around 620,000 distinct CDR3 sequences listed, more than 13% were seen once. The source material was blood. The receptors shown here come from a woman in her late teens or twenties with Graves' ophthalmopathy.

This clonotype was observed at least ten times. The rearrangement joins TRBV12-3 or TRBV12-4 to TRBJ2-7, with 9 bases identical to TRBD1. After removal of 5 bases from V and 6 bases from J, the junction contained 5 bases not matched to a gene. The length of the CDR3 is 13 residues. CDR3 sequence reads: CASSPTGGGEQYF. The CDR3 nucleotides read TGTGCCAGCAGTCCGACAGGGGGGGGCGAGCAGTACTTC.

The table lists this clonotype with many counts. This sequence joins TRBV19 and TRBJ2-1; 9 bases align to TRBD2. The germline V gene encodes CDR1 LNHDA and CDR2 SQIVND (reference sequence). Trimming removed 7 bases from V and 9 bases from J; junction bases left unmatched: 10. The CDR3 has 14 amino acids. The CDR3 region has the DNA TGTGCCAGTAATATGGCTAGCGGGACTTCTGAGCAGTTCTTC. Its translation: CASNMASGTSEQFF.

This clonotype appeared a few times. This rearrangement joins TRBV28 to TRBJ2-1, with 13 bases fitting TRBD2. The CDR3 extends over 15 amino acids. V was clipped by 7 bases and J by 7 bases; unmatched bases: 7. The germline gives CDR1 MDHEN, CDR2 SYDVKM. The CDR3 reads CASISGLAGKNEQFF. The CDR3 DNA sequence: TGTGCCAGCATCTCGGGACTAGCGGGAAAAAATGAGCAGTTCTTC. The full variable domain, with the rest looked up from reference TRBV28 and TRBJ2-1, is DVKVTQSSRYLVKRTGEKVFLECVQDMDHENMFWYRQDPGLGLRLIYFSYDVKMKEKGDIPEGYSVSREKKERFSLILESASTNQTSMYLCASISGLAGKNEQFFGPGTRLTVL.

The CDR3 region is CASRPLGGSTDTQYF. The CDR3 nucleotides read TGTGCCAGTAGGCCGTTGGGGGGTTCCACAGATACGCAGTATTTT. The chain joins TRBV19 to TRBJ2-3; D perhaps matches TRBD2 (6 bases). V lost 6 bases and J lost 2, with 15 bases in between. Germline V gene lookup returns CDR1 LNHDA and CDR2 SQIVND (reference sequence). CDR3 size: 15 residues.

The CDR3 spells CASSVGGTGGGYEQFF. DNA for the CDR3: TGTGCCAGCAGCGTAGGTGGAACAGGGGGCGGGTATGAGCAGTTCTTC. J is TRBJ2-1 and V is TRBV9, with TRBD1 matching 9 bases. Germline V gene sequence: CDR1 SGDLS, CDR2 YYNGEE. The CDR3 length is 16 residues. The ends lost 0 bases at V and 8 bases at J; junction bases unmatched: 9.

The chain couples TRBV24-1 to TRBJ2-3; TRBD1 matches at 7 bases. Germline CDR1 reads KGHDR; CDR2 reads SFDVKD. V shed 4 bases, J shed 0 bases, and the junction held 6 bases outside the gene matches. The CDR3 extends over 16 amino acids. The CDR3 sequence: CATSEGTVFSTDTQYF. The CDR3 DNA sequence: TGTGCCACCAGTGAAGGGACAGTGTTTAGCACAGATACGCAGTATTTT.

With respect to this clonotype: The junction departs from germline at one end; a sequencing error may be responsible. The rearrangement uses TRBV4-1 and TRBJ1-6; D gene uncertain. The CDR3 loop spans 17 amino acids. The germline V gene encodes CDR1 MGHRA and CDR2 YSYEKL. The CDR3 nucleotides are TGTGCCAGCAGCAGCGGACGGGCCCCATTGCGTAATTCACCCCTCCACTTT. Translated, it gives CASSSGRAPLRNSPLHF.

This chain connects TRBV3-1 to TRBJ2-3, with TRBD1 matching 7 bases. The trim removed 4 bases at V and 4 bases at J, leaving 8 bases unmatched. Germline lookup yields CDR1 LGHDT and CDR2 YNNKEL (reference sequence). This CDR3 is built from 15 residues. The DNA for the CDR3 is TGTGCCAGCAGCCCAGGGACAGCCCAGCCAGATACGCAGTATTTT. Translated, it gives CASSPGTAQPDTQYF.

The chain links TRBV25-1 to TRBJ2-3; D is undetermined. The CDR3 is made up of 14 amino acids. The germline V gene has CDR1 MGHDK and CDR2 SYGVNS. V was shortened by 7 bases and J by 0 bases, with 11 bases between the two germline ends. For the CDR3, the DNA is TGTGCCAGCAAGGCTTGGGTTAGCACAGATACGCAGTATTTT. Protein sequence: CASKAWVSTDTQYF.

Many counts were recorded for this clonotype. The chain combines TRBV2 with TRBJ2-3; unclear D gene. CDR1 and CDR2 from the germline V gene are SNHLY and FYNNEI. This CDR3 has 16 amino acids. The V end lost 6 bases, the J end lost 2 bases, and 18 bases lay between the germline ends. For the CDR3, the DNA is TGTGCCAGCAGCGGCGCTCGGTTTGTGCACACAGATACGCAGTATTTT. It codes for CASSGARFVHTDTQYF.

This clonotype has only a few counts. This chain uses TRBV4-1 with TRBJ2-7, with 12 nucleotides matching TRBD2. CDR1 and CDR2 from the germline V gene are MGHRA and YSYEKL. CDR3 length: 15 amino acids. The V gene end was trimmed by 3 bases and the J gene end by 5 bases; junction bases not matched to a gene: 5. The CDR3 sequence: CASSHLAGGPHEQYF. The CDR3 nucleotides are TGCGCCAGCAGCCACCTAGCGGGAGGGCCCCACGAGCAGTACTTC.

At least ten counts were recorded for this clonotype. The chain joins TRBV4-2 to TRBJ2-1, with 8 bases identical to TRBD2. V shed 1 base, J shed 0 bases, and the junction held 8 bases outside the gene matches. Germline CDR1 LGHNA, CDR2 YNFKEQ. CDR3 size: 18 residues. The CDR3 region is CASSQGPHSGGSYNEQFF. In DNA, the CDR3 is TGTGCCAGCAGCCAAGGCCCACACAGCGGGGGCTCCTACAATGAGCAGTTCTTC.

The V and J genes are TRBV19 and TRBJ2-1; D could derive from TRBD1 or TRBD2 (7 bases each). The CDR3 extends over 18 amino acids. V was cut by 4 bases and J by 7 bases, with 26 bases left in between. Germline V CDR1 and CDR2: LNHDA, SQIVND (reference sequence). For the CDR3, the DNA is TGTGCCAGTAGTAACCCGGCAGTTATAGGCAGGGGGGGGAATGAGCAGTTCTTC. Protein sequence: CASSNPAVIGRGGNEQFF.

This clonotype was recorded many times. The chain is built from TRBV28 and TRBJ2-7; 7 bases are shared with TRBD1. With V trimmed by 4 bases and J by 3 bases, 12 bases remained unmatched. Germline V gives CDR1 MDHEN, CDR2 SYDVKM. The CDR3 is 16 amino acids. CDR3 nucleotide sequence: TGTGCCAGCAGTTCCACGTGGGTAGGGGGCCTCTACGAGCAGTACTTC. Its translation: CASSSTWVGGLYEQYF.

This clonotype was seen ten or more times. V is TRBV28 and J is TRBJ2-7; weak D call: TRBD2 (6 bases). Germline V gives CDR1 MDHEN, CDR2 SYDVKM. Deletions cut 6 bases from V and 3 bases from J, with 15 bases between. The CDR3 sequence is 14 residues long. CDR3: CASRNGAGGYEQYF. The DNA of the CDR3 is TGTGCCAGCAGGAACGGCGCCGGGGGCTACGAGCAGTACTTC. The complete variable domain, with remaining parts taken from reference TRBV28 and TRBJ2-7, reads DVKVTQSSRYLVKRTGEKVFLECVQDMDHENMFWYRQDPGLGLRLIYFSYDVKMKEKGDIPEGYSVSREKKERFSLILESASTNQTSMYLCASRNGAGGYEQYFGPGTRLTVT.

A few counts support this clonotype. The chain links TRBV6-1 to TRBJ2-7, with TRBD1 identical over 7 bases. Unmatched junction bases numbered 8, after V lost 6 bases and J lost 3 bases. The CDR3 is made up of 14 amino acids. Germline V gene lookup returns CDR1 MNHNS and CDR2 SASEGT. The CDR3 is CASSPGNRGYEQYF. Written as DNA, the CDR3 is TGTGCCAGCAGCCCGGGCAACAGGGGCTACGAGCAGTACTTC.

The rearrangement uses TRBV9 and TRBJ2-1, with 9 bases fitting TRBD2. The J segment lost 8 bases and the V segment lost 3 bases, leaving 6 bases of the junction unmatched. Germline CDR1 reads SGDLS; CDR2 reads YYNGEE. CDR3 size: 14 residues. The CDR3 nucleotides are TGTGCCAGCAGCGAGGGACTAGCTTTGGATGAGCAGTTCTTC. Translation: CASSEGLALDEQFF.

This clonotype has a count of ten or more. The rearrangement joins TRBV30 to TRBJ2-1; the D is unclear. The CDR3 contains 12 residues. Germline CDR1 is GTSNPN and CDR2 is SVGIG (reference sequence). Trimming removed 1 base at V and 8 bases at J, with 9 bases between. The CDR3 sequence is CAWSGPEDEQFF. Here the CDR3 DNA reads TGTGCCTGGAGTGGACCTGAGGATGAGCAGTTCTTC.

The sample holds many counts of this clonotype. The rearrangement uses TRBV3-1 and TRBJ1-2; D is unclear. The CDR3 contains 12 residues. CDR1 and CDR2 from the germline V gene are LGHDT and YNNKEL (reference sequence). V was pared by 5 bases and J by 5 bases, with 9 bases between. CDR3: CASSVQTYGYTF. DNA for the CDR3: TGTGCCAGCAGCGTCCAAACTTATGGCTACACCTTC.

This clonotype came up many times. The chain joins TRBV28 to TRBJ1-1; D remains unclear. The germline CDR1 and CDR2 sequences are MDHEN and SYDVKM. CDR3 length: 15 amino acids. With 3 bases removed from V and 2 bases from J, the gap between germline ends came to 13 bases. CDR3 nucleotide sequence: TGTGCCAGCAGTTTTTTCCAGGAAATTAACACTGAAGCTTTCTTT. It yields the protein CASSFFQEINTEAFF.

The chain recombines TRBV9 with TRBJ2-2, with TRBD2 as a possible D gene (5 bases). Trimming cost V 2 bases and J 1 base, with 9 bases left between them. Germline V gene sequence: CDR1 SGDLS, CDR2 YYNGEE. The CDR3 totals 15 residues. The chain's CDR3 is CASSVGGVNTGELFF. The CDR3 DNA is TGTGCCAGCAGCGTCGGAGGCGTGAACACCGGGGAGCTGTTTTTT.

This clonotype was picked up a small number of times. The CDR3 loop is CASSSDDGSYGYTF. The CDR3 nucleotides are TGTGCCAGCAGCTCTGATGACGGATCCTATGGCTACACCTTC. This chain connects TRBV11-3 to TRBJ1-2; no clear D gene. Germline-derived CDR1 and CDR2 are SGHNT and YENEEA. The V and J ends lost 4 bases and 4 bases respectively, with 13 bases between them. This CDR3 is built from 14 residues.

This clonotype was found many times. The chain has TRBV3-1 and TRBJ1-2; D possibly corresponds to TRBD1 (5 bases). V lost 1 base and J 6 bases, leaving 12 bases between the germline ends. The CDR3 has 14 amino acids. Germline CDR1 reads LGHDT; CDR2 reads YNNKEL (reference sequence). CDR3 sequence: CASSQVRGSHGYTF. In DNA, the CDR3 is TGTGCCAGCAGCCAAGTTCGGGGGAGTCATGGCTACACCTTC.

The rearrangement links TRBV7-2 to TRBJ2-1; a possible D gene is TRBD2 (6 bases). The CDR3 is 14 amino acids. The V end lost 3 bases, the J end lost 5 bases, and 11 bases lay between the germline ends. CDR1 is SGHTA, CDR2 FQGNSA, per germline. The CDR3 DNA follows: TGTGCCAGCAGCTTTGGGACTGTCCACAATGAGCAGTTCTTC. This encodes CASSFGTVHNEQFF.

V usage is TRBV9 and J usage is TRBJ2-1; D is unresolved. The CDR3 extends over 14 amino acids. V was cut by 0 bases and J by 3 bases, with 7 bases left in between. Germline V CDR1 and CDR2: SGDLS, YYNGEE. Here the CDR3 reads CASSVDLLYNEQFF. The CDR3 DNA follows: TGTGCCAGCAGCGTAGACTTGCTCTACAATGAGCAGTTCTTC.

This clonotype was observed many times. J is TRBJ2-3 and V is TRBV3-1; D is perhaps TRBD1 (6 bases). Germline lookup yields CDR1 LGHDT and CDR2 YNNKEL (reference sequence). The CDR3 length is 14 residues. The V end lost 6 bases, the J end lost 0 bases, and 10 bases lay between the germline ends. As DNA, the CDR3 is TGTGCCAGCAGTCACAGGGCTAGCACAGATACGCAGTATTTT. Its translation is CASSHRASTDTQYF.

The chain has TRBV2 and TRBJ1-2; 7 positions agree with TRBD1. The germline CDR1 and CDR2 sequences are SNHLY and FYNNEI. V gave up 6 bases and J gave up 3 bases; unmatched junction bases: 10. The CDR3 is made up of 15 amino acids. CDR3 nucleotide sequence: TGTGCCAGCAGAGGGGGGACAGCCACTTACTATGGCTACACCTTC. The encoded protein is CASRGGTATYYGYTF.

This clonotype was seen ten or more times. Written as DNA, the CDR3 is TGTGCCACCAGCAGGAAGGGGACGGTGCGTAGCTACGAGCAGTACTTC. This gives the protein CATSRKGTVRSYEQYF. This chain uses TRBV15 with TRBJ2-7; TRBD1 or TRBD2 may be the D gene (5 bases each). V dropped 3 bases and J dropped 3 bases, with 18 bases sitting between them. There are 16 residues in the CDR3. Germline V gene data show CDR1 as LNHNV and CDR2 as YYDKDF (reference sequence).

This clonotype was seen more than once but under ten times. This chain connects TRBV2 to TRBJ2-7, with TRBD1 identical over 9 bases. The length of the CDR3 is 14 residues. The trim removed 1 base at V and 5 bases at J, leaving 3 bases unmatched. The germline gives CDR1 SNHLY, CDR2 FYNNEI. Written as DNA, the CDR3 is TGTGCCAGCAGTGAAGTGACAGGGGGGGACGAGCAGTACTTC. It specifies CASSEVTGGDEQYF. Looking up the rest from reference TRBV2 and TRBJ2-7 gives the full variable domain: EPEVTQTPSHQVTQMGQEVILRCVPISNHLYFYWYRQILGQKVEFLVSFYNNEISEKSEIFDDQFSVERPDGSNFTLKIRSTKLEDSAMYFCASSEVTGGDEQYFGPGTRLTVT.

Notes on this clonotype: Given a much more abundant clone one base away, this may be a read error. CDR3: CASPGREAGELLF. As DNA, the CDR3 is TGTGCCAGCCCCGGCAGGGAGGCCGGGGAGCTGCTTTTT. The chain is built from TRBV28 and TRBJ2-2, with D possibly being TRBD2 (6 bases). The CDR3 has 13 amino acids. CDR1 is MDHEN and CDR2 is SYDVKM in the germline V gene.

This clonotype was seen at least ten times. The gene calls are TRBV12-3 or TRBV12-4 and TRBJ2-1; D is unresolved. The V gene lost 9 bases and the J gene lost 5 bases, with 17 bases spanning the gap. The CDR3 covers 14 residues. CDR3 bases: TGTGCCAGTTCAAATGCTGTAGCACACAATGAGCAGTTCTTC. Its protein is CASSNAVAHNEQFF.

This clonotype was seen many times. The V and J genes are TRBV6-1 and TRBJ2-1, with D possibly TRBD2 on 6 matching bases. Germline V gene lookup returns CDR1 MNHNS and CDR2 SASEGT. V was trimmed by 4 bases and J by 3 bases, leaving 19 bases between them. The CDR3 sequence is 17 residues long. CDR3 in DNA: TGTGCCAGCAGTGTTTCCCCCGGGAGCTTGGACTACAATGAGCAGTTCTTC. It specifies CASSVSPGSLDYNEQFF.